The 8 T cell receptor beta chains below were found in one sample sequenced in a study of blood T cells in healthy people across ages. Alongside a J-beta primer mix, a sample-barcoded 5' primer served in a second PCR lasting 7 to 11 cycles. TCRdb called the 5' RACE reads again in MiXCR, with one record for every CDR3 protein. This table has about 1,500,000 distinct CDR3 sequences, roughly 40% appearing once. Sequencing input: blood. The source of these receptors is a woman aged 18 to 35 in good health.

This clonotype was counted only a few times. The chain recombines TRBV12-3 or TRBV12-4 with TRBJ2-3; no firm D call. Between the trimmed V and J ends, which lost 1 base and 2 bases, there was a span of 10 bases. CDR3 length: 15 residues. The CDR3 DNA sequence: TGTGCCAGCAGTTTAGGCTTTAGTGTCACAGATACGCAGTATTTT. This sequence encodes CASSLGFSVTDTQYF.

This chain links TRBV12-5 with TRBJ2-4, with 7 bases lining up with TRBD2. TRBJ2-5 explains the end of the DNA better; the J call may be wrong. CDR1 and CDR2 from the germline V gene are LGHNT and FRNRAP. The CDR3 covers 13 residues. The CDR3 loop is CASGPGGYETQYF. As DNA, the CDR3 is TGTGCTAGTGGCCCCGGGGGGTATGAGACCCAGTACTTC.

This clonotype occurred a few times. The J gene is TRBJ1-4, the V gene TRBV5-1; no clear D gene. V was trimmed by 1 base and J by 4 bases, leaving 14 bases between them. Germline V lookup: CDR1 SGHRS, CDR2 YFSETQ. This CDR3 comprises 16 residues. CDR3 sequence reads: CASSLPETAGNEKLFF. As DNA, the CDR3 is TGCGCCAGCAGCTTGCCGGAAACTGCTGGTAATGAAAAACTGTTTTTT.

This clonotype has more than one count but fewer than ten. The chain recombines TRBV29-1 with TRBJ2-3; 9 nucleotides match TRBD1. Germline V lookup: CDR1 SQVTM, CDR2 ANQGSEA. Germline trimming cut 1 base from V and 3 bases from J; bases unmatched to any gene: 11. The CDR3 is made up of 17 amino acids. CDR3 sequence: CSVEGKAGTGKTDTQYF. For the CDR3, the DNA is TGCAGCGTTGAAGGGAAGGCCGGGACAGGGAAAACAGATACGCAGTATTTT.

The chain combines TRBV5-1 with TRBJ2-5; 7 bases align to TRBD1. The DNA end is more similar to TRBJ2-7, so the J call may be wrong. CDR3 size: 14 residues. CDR1 is SGHRS and CDR2 is YFSETQ in the germline V gene. CDR3 nucleotide sequence: TGCGCCAGCACCCTCAGATCGGGACAGTACGAGCAGTACTTC. This translates into CASTLRSGQYEQYF.

The V and J genes are TRBV6-5 and TRBJ1-5, with D tentatively TRBD1 (6 bases). The germline gives CDR1 MNHEY, CDR2 SVGAGI. This CDR3 has 15 residues. The ends were cut back, 3 bases at V and 2 bases at J, with 11 bases in the middle. Written as DNA, the CDR3 is TGTGCCAGCAGTTATGGGGGCAATGGCAATCAGCCCCAGCATTTT. This translates into CASSYGGNGNQPQHF.

The chain uses TRBV30 and TRBJ2-7; D not resolved. Trimming removed 1 base at V and 3 bases at J, with 19 bases between. Germline V gives CDR1 GTSNPN, CDR2 SVGIG (reference sequence). The CDR3 loop spans 16 amino acids. The CDR3 DNA sequence: TGTGCCTGGAGTGACACAACAGTTAGTGGAGACTACGAGCAGTACTTC. Translating it yields CAWSDTTVSGDYEQYF.

The chain is built from TRBV6-6 and TRBJ1-2; TRBD1 matches at 8 bases. Looked up from germline, CDR1 is MNHNY and CDR2 is SVGAGI (reference sequence). This CDR3 spans 16 amino acids. Trimming at V came to 0 bases and at J to 3 bases, leaving 6 bases not matched to a gene. The CDR3 reads CASSYSSPTGDYGYTF. For the CDR3, the DNA is TGTGCCAGCAGTTACTCGAGTCCGACAGGGGACTATGGCTACACCTTC.